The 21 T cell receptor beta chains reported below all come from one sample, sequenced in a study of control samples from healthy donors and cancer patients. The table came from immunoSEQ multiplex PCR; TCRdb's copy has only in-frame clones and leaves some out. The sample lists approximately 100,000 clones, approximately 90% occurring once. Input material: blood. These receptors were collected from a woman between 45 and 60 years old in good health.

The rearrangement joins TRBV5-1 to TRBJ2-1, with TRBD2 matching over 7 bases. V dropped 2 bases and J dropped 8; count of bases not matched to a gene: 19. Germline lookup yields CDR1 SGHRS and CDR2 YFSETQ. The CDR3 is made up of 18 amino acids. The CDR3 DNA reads TGCGCCAGCAGCTTCCGGGGCCTAGCGGTTTCTGTGGGGGATGAGCAGTTCTTC. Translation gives CASSFRGLAVSVGDEQFF.

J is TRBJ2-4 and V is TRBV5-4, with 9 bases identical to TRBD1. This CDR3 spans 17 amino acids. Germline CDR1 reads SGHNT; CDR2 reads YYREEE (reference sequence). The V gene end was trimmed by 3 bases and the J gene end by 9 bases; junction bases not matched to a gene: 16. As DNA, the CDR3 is TGTGCCAGCAGCTCATTCCCGATGGGACAGGGCTCTATCATTCAGTACTTC. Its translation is CASSSFPMGQGSIIQYF.

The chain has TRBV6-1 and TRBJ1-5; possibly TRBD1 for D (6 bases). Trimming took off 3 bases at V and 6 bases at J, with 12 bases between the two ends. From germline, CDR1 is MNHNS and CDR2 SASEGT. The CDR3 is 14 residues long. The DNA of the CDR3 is TGTGCCAGCAGTGATGGGGGGGCTCGTCAGCCCCAGCATTTT. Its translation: CASSDGGARQPQHF.

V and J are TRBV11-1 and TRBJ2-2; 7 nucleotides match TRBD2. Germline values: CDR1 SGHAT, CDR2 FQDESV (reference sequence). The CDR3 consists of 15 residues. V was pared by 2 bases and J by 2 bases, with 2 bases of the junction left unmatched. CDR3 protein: CASSLLAGNTGELFF. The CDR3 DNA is TGTGCCAGCAGCTTATTAGCGGGTAACACCGGGGAGCTGTTTTTT.

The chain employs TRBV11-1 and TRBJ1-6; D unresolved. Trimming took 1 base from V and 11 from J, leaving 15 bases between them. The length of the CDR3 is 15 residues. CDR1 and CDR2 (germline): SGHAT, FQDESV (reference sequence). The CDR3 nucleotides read TGTGCCAGCAGCTTAGATCAGGTCAAATCGGCACCCCTCCACTTT. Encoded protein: CASSLDQVKSAPLHF.

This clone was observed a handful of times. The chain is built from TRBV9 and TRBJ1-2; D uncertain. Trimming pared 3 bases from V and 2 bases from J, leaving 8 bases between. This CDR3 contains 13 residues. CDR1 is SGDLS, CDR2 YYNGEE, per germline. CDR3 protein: CASSGQTNYGYTF. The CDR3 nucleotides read TGTGCCAGCAGCGGTCAAACCAACTATGGCTACACCTTC.

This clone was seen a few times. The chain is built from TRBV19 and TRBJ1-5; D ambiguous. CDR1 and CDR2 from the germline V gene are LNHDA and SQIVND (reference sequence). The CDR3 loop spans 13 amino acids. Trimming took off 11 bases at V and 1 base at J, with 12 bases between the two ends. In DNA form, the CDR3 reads TGTGCCTCCGAAGACCGCAGCAATCAGCCCCAGCATTTT. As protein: CASEDRSNQPQHF.

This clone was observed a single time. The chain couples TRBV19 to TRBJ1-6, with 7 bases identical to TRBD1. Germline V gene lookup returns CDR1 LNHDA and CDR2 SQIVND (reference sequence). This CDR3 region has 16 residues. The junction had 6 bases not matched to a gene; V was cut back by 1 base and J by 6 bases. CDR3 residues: CASSIVTEGANSPLHF. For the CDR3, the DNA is TGTGCCAGTAGTATAGTTACAGAGGGGGCTAATTCACCCCTCCACTTT. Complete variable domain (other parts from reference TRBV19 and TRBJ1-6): DGGITQSPKYLFRKEGQNVTLSCEQNLNHDAMYWYRQDPGQGLRLIYYSQIVNDFQKGDIAEGYSVSREKKESFPLTVTSAQKNPTAFYLCASSIVTEGANSPLHFGNGTRLTVT.

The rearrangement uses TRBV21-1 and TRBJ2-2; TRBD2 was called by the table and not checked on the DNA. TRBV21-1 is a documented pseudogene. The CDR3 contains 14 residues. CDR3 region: CASPKGGGTGELFF. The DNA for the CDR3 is TGTGCCAGCCCCAAGGGAGGGGGCACCGGGGAGCTGTTTTTT.

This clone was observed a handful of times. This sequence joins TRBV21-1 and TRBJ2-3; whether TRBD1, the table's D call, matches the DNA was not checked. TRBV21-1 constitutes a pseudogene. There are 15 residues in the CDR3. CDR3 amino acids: CASGKRGVNTDTQYF. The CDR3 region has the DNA TGTGCCAGCGGTAAAAGGGGCGTTAACACAGATACGCAGTATTTT.

CDR3 loop: CASSRTLGNEQFF. The CDR3 bases are TGTGCCAGCAGCCGAACCCTGGGCAATGAGCAGTTCTTC. The chain joins TRBV7-2 to TRBJ2-1; D not resolved. Deletions cut 5 bases from V and 6 bases from J, with 11 bases between. From germline, CDR1 is SGHTA and CDR2 FQGNSA. This CDR3 contains 13 residues. The variable domain in full, with the rest retrieved from reference TRBV7-2 and TRBJ2-1, is GAGVSQSPSNKVTEKGKDVELRCDPISGHTALYWYRQSLGQGLEFLIYFQGNSAPDKSGLPSDRFSAERTGGSVSTLTIQRTQQEDSAVYLCASSRTLGNEQFFGPGTRLTVL.

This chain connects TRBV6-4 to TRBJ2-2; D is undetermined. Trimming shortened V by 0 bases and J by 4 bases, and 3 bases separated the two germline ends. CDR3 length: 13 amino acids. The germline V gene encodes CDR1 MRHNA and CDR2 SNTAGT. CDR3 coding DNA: TGTGCCAGCAGTGACTCGCTCACCGGGGAGCTGTTTTTT. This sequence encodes CASSDSLTGELFF.

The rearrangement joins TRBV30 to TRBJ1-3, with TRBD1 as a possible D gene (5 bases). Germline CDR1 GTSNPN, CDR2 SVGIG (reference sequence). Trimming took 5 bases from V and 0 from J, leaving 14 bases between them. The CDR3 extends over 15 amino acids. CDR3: CAWSGPNSSGNTIYF. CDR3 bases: TGTGCCTGGTCAGGGCCGAACAGCTCTGGAAACACCATATATTTT.

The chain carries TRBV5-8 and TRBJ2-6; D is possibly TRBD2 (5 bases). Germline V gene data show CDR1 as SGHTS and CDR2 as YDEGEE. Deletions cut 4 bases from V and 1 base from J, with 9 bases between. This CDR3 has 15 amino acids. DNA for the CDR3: TGTGCCAGCAGCAAAACGGGATCTGGGGCCAACGTCCTGACTTTC. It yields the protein CASSKTGSGANVLTF.

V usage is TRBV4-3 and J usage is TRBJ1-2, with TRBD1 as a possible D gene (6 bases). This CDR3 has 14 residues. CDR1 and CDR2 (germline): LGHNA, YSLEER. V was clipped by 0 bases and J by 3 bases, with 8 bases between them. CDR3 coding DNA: TGCGCCAGCAGCCAAGAGGCAGGGGACTATGGCTACACCTTC. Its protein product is CASSQEAGDYGYTF.

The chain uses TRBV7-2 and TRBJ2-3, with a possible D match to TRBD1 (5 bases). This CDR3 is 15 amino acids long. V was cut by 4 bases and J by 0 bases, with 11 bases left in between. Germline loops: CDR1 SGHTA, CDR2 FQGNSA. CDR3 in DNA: TGTGCCAGCAGCTCGGACATCACTAGCACAGATACGCAGTATTTT. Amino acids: CASSSDITSTDTQYF.

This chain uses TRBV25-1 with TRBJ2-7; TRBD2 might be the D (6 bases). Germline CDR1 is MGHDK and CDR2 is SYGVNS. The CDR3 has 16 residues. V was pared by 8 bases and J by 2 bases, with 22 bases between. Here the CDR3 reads CASPGLRGTGAYEQYV. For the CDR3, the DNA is TGTGCCAGCCCTGGTCTTCGAGGAACGGGGGCCTACGAGCAGTACGTC.

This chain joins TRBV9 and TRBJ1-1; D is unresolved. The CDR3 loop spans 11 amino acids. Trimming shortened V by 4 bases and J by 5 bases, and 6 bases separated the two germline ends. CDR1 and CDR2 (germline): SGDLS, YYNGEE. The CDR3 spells CASSPGTEAFF. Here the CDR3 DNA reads TGTGCCAGCAGCCCCGGGACTGAAGCTTTCTTT. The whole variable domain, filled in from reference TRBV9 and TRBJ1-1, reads DSGVTQTPKHLITATGQRVTLRCSPRSGDLSVYWYQQSLDQGLQFLIQYYNGEERAKGNILERFSAQQFPDLHSELNLSSLELGDSALYFCASSPGTEAFFGQGTRLTVV.

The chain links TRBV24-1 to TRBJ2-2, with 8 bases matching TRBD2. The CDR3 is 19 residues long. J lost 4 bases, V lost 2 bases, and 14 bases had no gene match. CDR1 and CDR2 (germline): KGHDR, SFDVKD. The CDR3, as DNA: TGTGCCACCAGTGATTCAAGGCTCGGGGGCGGGAGGTTCACCGGGGAGCTGTTTTTT. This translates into CATSDSRLGGGRFTGELFF.

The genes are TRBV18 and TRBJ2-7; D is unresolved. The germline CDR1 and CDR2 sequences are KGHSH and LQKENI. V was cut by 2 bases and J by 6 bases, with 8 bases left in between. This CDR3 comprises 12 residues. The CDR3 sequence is CASSPTKGEQYV. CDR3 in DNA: TGTGCCAGCTCACCAACCAAGGGCGAGCAGTACGTC.

This chain's CDR3 is CASSASYEQYF. The CDR3 DNA sequence: TGCGCCAGCAGCGCCTCTTACGAGCAGTACTTC. V usage is TRBV4-1 and J usage is TRBJ2-7; no reliable D call. The V end lost 5 bases, the J end lost 4 bases, and 6 bases lay between the germline ends. The CDR3 spans 11 residues. Germline loops: CDR1 MGHRA, CDR2 YSYEKL.